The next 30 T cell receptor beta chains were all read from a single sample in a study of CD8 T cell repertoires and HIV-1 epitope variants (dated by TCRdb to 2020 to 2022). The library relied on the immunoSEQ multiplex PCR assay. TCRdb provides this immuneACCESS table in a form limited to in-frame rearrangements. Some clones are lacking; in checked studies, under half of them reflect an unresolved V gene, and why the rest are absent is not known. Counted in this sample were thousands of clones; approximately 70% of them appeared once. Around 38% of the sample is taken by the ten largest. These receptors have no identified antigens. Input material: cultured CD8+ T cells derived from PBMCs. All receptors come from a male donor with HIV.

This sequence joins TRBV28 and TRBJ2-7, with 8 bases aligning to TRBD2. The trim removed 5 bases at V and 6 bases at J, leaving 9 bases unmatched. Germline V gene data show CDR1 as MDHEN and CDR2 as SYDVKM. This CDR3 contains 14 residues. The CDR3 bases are TGTGCCAGCAGTCTAGGGACTAGTCGCTCCGAGCAGTACTTC. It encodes CASSLGTSRSEQYF.

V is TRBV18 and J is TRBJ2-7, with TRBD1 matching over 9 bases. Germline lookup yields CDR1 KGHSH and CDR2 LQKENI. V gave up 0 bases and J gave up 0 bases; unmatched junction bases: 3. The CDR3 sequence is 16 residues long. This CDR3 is CASSPPPTGGSYEQYF. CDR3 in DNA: TGTGCCAGCTCACCACCGCCGACAGGGGGCTCCTACGAGCAGTACTTC.

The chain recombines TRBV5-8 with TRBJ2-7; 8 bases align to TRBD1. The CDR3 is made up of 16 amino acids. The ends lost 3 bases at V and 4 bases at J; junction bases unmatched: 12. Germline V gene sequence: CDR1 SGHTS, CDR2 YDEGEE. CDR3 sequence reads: CASSWQSTRGLYEQYF. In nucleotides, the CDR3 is TGTGCCAGCAGCTGGCAGTCGACCAGGGGGCTATACGAGCAGTACTTC.

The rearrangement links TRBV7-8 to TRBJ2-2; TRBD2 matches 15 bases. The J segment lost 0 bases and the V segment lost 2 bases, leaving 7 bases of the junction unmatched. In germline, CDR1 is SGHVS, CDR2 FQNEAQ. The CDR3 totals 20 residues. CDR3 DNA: TGTGCCAGCAGCTTACGCGCGGGACTAGCGGGAGGTTCGAACACCGGGGAGCTGTTTTTT. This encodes CASSLRAGLAGGSNTGELFF.

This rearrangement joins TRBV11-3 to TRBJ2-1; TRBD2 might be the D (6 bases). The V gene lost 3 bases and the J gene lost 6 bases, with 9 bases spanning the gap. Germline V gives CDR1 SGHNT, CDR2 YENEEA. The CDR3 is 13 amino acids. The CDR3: CASSFEGGNEQFF. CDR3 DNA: TGTGCCAGCAGCTTTGAGGGAGGCAATGAGCAGTTCTTC.

CDR3 coding DNA: TGTGCCAGCAGTTTCGGTACCGAAGGGGTCGACTCCTACGAGCAGTACTTC. Protein sequence: CASSFGTEGVDSYEQYF. The chain couples TRBV28 to TRBJ2-7; D is perhaps TRBD1 (5 bases). This CDR3 is built from 17 residues. Trimming shortened V by 3 bases and J by 0 bases, and 18 bases separated the two germline ends. CDR1 MDHEN and CDR2 SYDVKM come from the germline V gene.

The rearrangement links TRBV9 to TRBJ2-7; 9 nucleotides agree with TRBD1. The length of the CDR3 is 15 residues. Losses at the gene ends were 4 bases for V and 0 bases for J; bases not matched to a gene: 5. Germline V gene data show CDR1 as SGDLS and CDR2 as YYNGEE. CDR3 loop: CASSTGQGSSYEQYF. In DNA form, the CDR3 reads TGTGCCAGCAGCACCGGACAGGGGAGCTCCTACGAGCAGTACTTC.

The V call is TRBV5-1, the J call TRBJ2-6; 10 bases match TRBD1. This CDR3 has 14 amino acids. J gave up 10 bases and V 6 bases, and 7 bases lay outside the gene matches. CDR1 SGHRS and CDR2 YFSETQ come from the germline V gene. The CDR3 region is CASNPGTGENVLTF. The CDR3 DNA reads TGCGCCAGCAACCCTGGGACAGGGGAAAACGTCCTGACTTTC.

CDR3 region: CASGGLGYEQYF. CDR3 nucleotide sequence: TGTGCCAGTGGGGGCCTGGGCTACGAGCAGTACTTC. The chain is built from TRBV19 and TRBJ2-7, with D possibly being TRBD1 (6 bases). This CDR3 spans 12 amino acids. Germline-derived CDR1 and CDR2 are LNHDA and SQIVND (reference sequence). The ends were cut back, 8 bases at V and 3 bases at J, with 11 bases in the middle.

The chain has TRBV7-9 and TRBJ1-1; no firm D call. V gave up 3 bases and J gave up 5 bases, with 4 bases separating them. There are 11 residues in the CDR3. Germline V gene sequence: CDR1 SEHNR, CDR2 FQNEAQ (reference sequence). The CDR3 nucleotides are TGTGCCAGCAGCTTTGGGACTGAAGCTTTCTTT. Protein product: CASSFGTEAFF. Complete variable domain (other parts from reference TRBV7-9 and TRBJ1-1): DTGVSQNPRHKITKRGQNVTFRCDPISEHNRLYWYRQTLGQGPEFLTYFQNEAQLEKSRLLSDRFSAERPKGSFSTLEIQRTEQGDSAMYLCASSFGTEAFFGQGTRLTVV.

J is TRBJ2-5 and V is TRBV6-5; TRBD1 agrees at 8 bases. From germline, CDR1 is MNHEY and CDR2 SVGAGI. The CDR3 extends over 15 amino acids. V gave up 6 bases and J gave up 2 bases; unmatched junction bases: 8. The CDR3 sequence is CASSPTGQVQETQYF. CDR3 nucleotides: TGTGCCAGCAGCCCAACGGGACAGGTACAAGAGACCCAGTACTTC.

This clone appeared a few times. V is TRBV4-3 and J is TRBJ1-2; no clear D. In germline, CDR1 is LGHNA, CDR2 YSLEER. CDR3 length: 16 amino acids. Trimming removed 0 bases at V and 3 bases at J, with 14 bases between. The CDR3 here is CASSQDPPDLDYGYTF. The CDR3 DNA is TGCGCCAGCAGCCAAGATCCCCCAGACTTGGACTATGGCTACACCTTC.

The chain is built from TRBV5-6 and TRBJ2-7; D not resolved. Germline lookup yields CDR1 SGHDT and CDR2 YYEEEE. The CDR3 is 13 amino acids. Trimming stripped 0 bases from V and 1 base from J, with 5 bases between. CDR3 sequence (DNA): TGTGCCAGCAGCTTGGGGCAGTCCTACGAGCAGTACTTC. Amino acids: CASSLGQSYEQYF.

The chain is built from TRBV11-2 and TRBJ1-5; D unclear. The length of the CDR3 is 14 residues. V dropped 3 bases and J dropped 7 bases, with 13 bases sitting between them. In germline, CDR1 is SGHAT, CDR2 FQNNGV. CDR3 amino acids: CASSLEGSFQPQHF. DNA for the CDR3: TGTGCCAGCAGCTTGGAGGGTTCTTTCCAGCCCCAGCATTTT.

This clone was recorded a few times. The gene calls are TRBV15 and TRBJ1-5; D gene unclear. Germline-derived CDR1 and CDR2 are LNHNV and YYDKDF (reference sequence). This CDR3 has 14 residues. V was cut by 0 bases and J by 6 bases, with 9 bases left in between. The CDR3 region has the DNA TGTGCCACCAGCAGAGATCGAGGAGCTCAGCCCCAGCATTTT. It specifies CATSRDRGAQPQHF.

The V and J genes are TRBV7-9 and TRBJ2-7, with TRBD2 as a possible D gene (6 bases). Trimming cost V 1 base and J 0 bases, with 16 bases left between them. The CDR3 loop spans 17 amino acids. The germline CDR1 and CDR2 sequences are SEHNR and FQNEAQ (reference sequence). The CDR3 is CASSLGGVGRSSYEQYF. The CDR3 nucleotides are TGTGCCAGCAGCTTAGGGGGGGTGGGACGAAGCTCCTACGAGCAGTACTTC.

Here the CDR3 DNA reads TGTGCCAGCAGTGAGGGTAGCGGGGTTGATGAGCAGTTCTTC. This gives the protein CASSEGSGVDEQFF. The chain has TRBV6-4 and TRBJ2-1, with TRBD2 matching 8 bases. J gave up 8 bases and V 3 bases, and 6 bases lay outside the gene matches. CDR1 MRHNA and CDR2 SNTAGT come from the germline V gene. CDR3 length: 14 residues.

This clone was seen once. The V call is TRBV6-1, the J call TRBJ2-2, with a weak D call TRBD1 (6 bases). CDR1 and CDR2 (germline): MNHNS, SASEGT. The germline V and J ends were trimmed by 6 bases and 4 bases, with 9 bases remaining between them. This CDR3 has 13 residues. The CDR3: CASSSDSTGELFF. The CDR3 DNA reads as TGTGCCAGCAGCTCGGACAGCACCGGGGAGCTGTTTTTT.

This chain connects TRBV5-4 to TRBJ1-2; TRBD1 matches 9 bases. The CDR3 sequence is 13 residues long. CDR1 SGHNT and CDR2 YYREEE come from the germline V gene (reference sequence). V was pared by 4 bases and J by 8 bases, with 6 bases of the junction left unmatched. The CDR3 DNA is TGTGCCAGCAGCCAGGACAGGGGAGGAGGCTACACCTTC. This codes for CASSQDRGGGYTF.

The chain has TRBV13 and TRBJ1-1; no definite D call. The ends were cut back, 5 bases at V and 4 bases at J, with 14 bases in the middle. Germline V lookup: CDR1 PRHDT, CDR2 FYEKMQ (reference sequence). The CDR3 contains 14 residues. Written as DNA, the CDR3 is TGTGCCAGCAGCCCCAAGAGGGCTTCCACTGAAGCTTTCTTT. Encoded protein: CASSPKRASTEAFF.

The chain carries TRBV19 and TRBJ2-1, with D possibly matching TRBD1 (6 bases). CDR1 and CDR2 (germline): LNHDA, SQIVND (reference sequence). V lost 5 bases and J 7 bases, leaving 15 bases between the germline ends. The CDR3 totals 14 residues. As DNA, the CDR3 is TGTGCCAGTAGTGTGACAGGTTCGGGGAATGAGCAGTTCTTC. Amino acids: CASSVTGSGNEQFF.

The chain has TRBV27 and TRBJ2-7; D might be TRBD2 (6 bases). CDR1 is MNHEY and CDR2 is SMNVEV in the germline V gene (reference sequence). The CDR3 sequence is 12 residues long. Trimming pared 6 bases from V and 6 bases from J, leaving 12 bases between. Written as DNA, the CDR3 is TGTGCCAGCAGCTTACGAGCGGGCGAGCAGTACTTC. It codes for CASSLRAGEQYF.

The CDR3 DNA is TGTGCCAGCAGCCCCGGCCCCTACGAGCAGTACTTC. This codes for CASSPGPYEQYF. J is TRBJ2-7 and V is TRBV28; no clear D. The ends were cut back, 6 bases at V and 2 bases at J, with 8 bases in the middle. CDR3 length: 12 amino acids. CDR1 and CDR2 from the germline V gene are MDHEN and SYDVKM.

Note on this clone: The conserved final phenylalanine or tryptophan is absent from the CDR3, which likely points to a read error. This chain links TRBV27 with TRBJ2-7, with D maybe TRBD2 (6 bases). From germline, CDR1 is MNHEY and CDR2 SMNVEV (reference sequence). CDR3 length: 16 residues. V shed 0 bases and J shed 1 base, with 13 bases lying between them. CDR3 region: CASSLSEGTVSYEQYL. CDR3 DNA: TGTGCCAGCAGTTTATCGGAGGGGACTGTATCCTACGAGCAGTACTTA.

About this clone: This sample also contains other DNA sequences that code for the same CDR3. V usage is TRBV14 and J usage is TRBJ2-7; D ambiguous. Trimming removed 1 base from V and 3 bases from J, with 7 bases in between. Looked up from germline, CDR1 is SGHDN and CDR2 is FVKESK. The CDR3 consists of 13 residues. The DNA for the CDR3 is TGTGCCAGCAGCCAAGTGGTCAGCTACGAGCAGTACTTC. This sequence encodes CASSQVVSYEQYF.

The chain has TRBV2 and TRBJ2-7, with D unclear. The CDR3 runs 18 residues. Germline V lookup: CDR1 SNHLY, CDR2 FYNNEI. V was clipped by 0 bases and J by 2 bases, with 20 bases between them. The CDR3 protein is CASSEASNLHDWAYEQYF. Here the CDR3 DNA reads TGTGCCAGCAGTGAAGCGAGTAACTTACATGACTGGGCCTACGAGCAGTACTTC.

CDR3 amino acids: CASSFGQRGEKLFF. The CDR3 region has the DNA TGTGCCAGCAGCTTCGGGCAACGGGGCGAAAAACTGTTTTTT. The chain recombines TRBV7-2 with TRBJ1-4; D might be TRBD1 (5 bases). The CDR3 contains 14 residues. The V end lost 3 bases, the J end lost 8 bases, and 13 bases lay between the germline ends. CDR1 SGHTA and CDR2 FQGNSA come from the germline V gene.

CDR3: CASNLGPGASTDTQYF. The CDR3 coding sequence is TGCGCCAGCAATCTTGGGCCAGGGGCGAGCACAGATACGCAGTATTTT. The chain carries TRBV4-1 and TRBJ2-3, with D perhaps matching TRBD1 (6 bases). Germline CDR1 MGHRA, CDR2 YSYEKL. The CDR3 spans 16 residues. With 7 bases removed from V and 0 bases from J, the gap between germline ends came to 17 bases.

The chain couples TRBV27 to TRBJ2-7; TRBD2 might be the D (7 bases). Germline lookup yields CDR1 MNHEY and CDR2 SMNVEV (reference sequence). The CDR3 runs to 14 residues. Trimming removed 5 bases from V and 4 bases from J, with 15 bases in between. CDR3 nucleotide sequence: TGTGCCAGCAGTAAGGCGGGGGCCGGGTACGAGCAGTACTTC. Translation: CASSKAGAGYEQYF.

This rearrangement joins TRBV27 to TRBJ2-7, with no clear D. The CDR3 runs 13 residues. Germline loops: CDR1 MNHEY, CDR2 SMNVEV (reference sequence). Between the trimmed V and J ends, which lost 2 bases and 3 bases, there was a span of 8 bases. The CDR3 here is CASSLRALYEQYF. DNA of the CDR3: TGTGCCAGCAGTTTACGGGCCCTCTACGAGCAGTACTTC.